This T cell receptor beta chain was found in a study of T cells in Graves' hyperthyroidism and ophthalmopathy. RNA transcripts provided the source from which TCR beta CDR3 regions were amplified. RT-PCR in the first round (using the HTBI primer set) targeted the TCR CDR3. Via MiXCR, TCRdb re-called the multiplex PCR reads, giving one row per CDR3 protein. The sample shows nearly 250,000 distinct CDR3 sequences, more than 20% of them seen only once. V shed 2 bases and J shed 1 base, with 18 bases lying between them. Germline V gene data show CDR1 as MNHEY and CDR2 as SVGEGT. The CDR3 sequence is 18 residues long. Findings and limits, study-wide: From stable hyperthyroidism, ophthalmopathy was set apart by a 13 V-J model.

This sample holds PBMCs from 8 to 10 ml fresh peripheral blood. This clonotype was seen many times. Antigen: not known. V gene TRBV6-2 or TRBV6-3 combines with J gene TRBJ1-5, with D perhaps TRBD1 (6 bases). The sequenced sample was blood. This receptor was taken from a woman aged 35 to 49 with Graves' ophthalmopathy. The CDR3 DNA is TGTGCCAGCAGTTACCCATTTTCGGGGGCGGAAAGCAATCAGCCCCAGCATTTT. Its protein product is CASSYPFSGAESNQPQHF.